Listed below are T cell receptor beta chains from one sample, sequenced in a study of Tregs in tolerant kidney transplant recipients. The repertoire was sequenced with immunoSEQ multiplex PCR; TCRdb's copy has only in-frame clones and lacks some. This sample has 85,000 to 95,000 clones; 90% to 95% occur once, and the top ten carry approximately 4.8%. The sample consisted of CD8+ T cells from blood. All receptors derive from a human donor in good health. The conserved cysteine and the conserved F or W are not part of the CDR3 here. A D gene is named only where the DNA matches it firmly.

>TRBV7-9|.
ASSPGFMAYGYT
>TRBV6-6|TRBD1
ASRDRGDPPYEQY
>TRBV29-1|.
SVESPGGPGDTEAF
>TRBV27|.
ASSLYWGKNQPQH
>TRBV7-9|.
ASSWPGAYGYT
>TRBV2|TRBD1
ASKGTVGYNEQF
>TRBV9|TRBD1
ASSTRDRGFPYEQY
>TRBV6-5|TRBD1
ASSYSQGQVSYEQY
>TRBV4-2|TRBD2
ASSQDPSGYEQY
>TRBV9|.
ASSTRGTATLPSTGELF
>TRBV5-1|.
ASSSLTSLANTEAF
>TRBV4-1|.
ASSQDGGRANSGYT
>TRBV6-1|.
ASMPTGLAYEQY
>TRBV19|TRBD1
ASRATMDQGDEQF
>TRBV9|TRBD1
ASSADRGQGYGYT
>TRBV14|.
ASSVSLNQPQH
>TRBV7-6|.
ASSLWGEVGETQY
>TRBV19|.
ASTRGRGTDTQY
>TRBV4-1|TRBD1
ASSQGTGVPTEAF
>TRBV12-5|TRBD1
ASGDGQGGRSGYT
>TRBV6-5|TRBD2
ASSWVAGNYEQY
>TRBV27|.
ASSLMMAGLQETQY
>TRBV19|TRBD2
ASSDRLAGTYEQY
>TRBV11-2|.
ASSPRGDHSYNEQF
>TRBV27|.
ASSLGTEAF
>TRBV14|.
ASSQEGKGLYEQY
>TRBV11-2|.
ASRKTGNEQF
>TRBV9|TRBD2
ASSPSGAPHNEQF
>TRBV30|.
AWSAPNEQF
>TRBV6-5|.
ASSYSDTWGTEAF
>TRBV6-1|.
ASRTFQETQY
>TRBV6-5|.
ASSYDALGYETQY
>TRBV9|TRBD1
ASTLGQDYGYT
>TRBV7-9|TRBD1
ASSLADRRSLYEQY
>TRBV6-5|.
ASSQSGPNTEAF
>TRBV27|TRBD1
ASTLRGGGGELF
>TRBV9|.
ASSGNEQF
>TRBV6-1|.
ASSEGRLRSNQPQH
>TRBV29-1|.
SVERTGSLF
>TRBV7-8|TRBD2
ASSLGLAGGNTGELF
>TRBV9|.
ASSSYMNTEAF
>TRBV6-5|.
ASRGSPYNEQF
>TRBV30|TRBD2
AWSPPGLAASYEQY
>TRBV7-8|.
ASSLAESFRPQH
>TRBV13|.
ASSPSRGHEQY
>TRBV14|TRBD2
ASSQDWGLAGAYNEQF
>TRBV4-1|.
ASSGARGGPNYGYT
>TRBV6-1|.
ASSLGMKSYGYT
>TRBV15|.
ATSRGGTEAF
>TRBV4-1|.
ASSQAEQGGYEQY
>TRBV13|TRBD2
ASSSLAGEADTQY